A single TCR beta chain is shown here with its context. The data were obtained in a study of long-term antiretroviral therapy in people with HIV. Assay version v3.0 of immunoSEQ was used, and it was run at survey level. This table comes from immunoSEQ multiplex PCR, and its TCRdb copy is limited to in-frame clones, with some not included. The table shows around 30,000 clones, with just under 80% occurring only once. The V and J ends lost 2 bases and 8 bases respectively, with 16 bases between them. Germline lookup yields CDR1 MNHEY and CDR2 SVGAGI. The CDR3 sequence is 15 residues long. Sequencing used unsorted PBMCs, obtained 1.5 years before starting antiretroviral therapy. This chain uses TRBV6-5 with TRBJ2-1, with D perhaps TRBD1 (7 bases). The source of this sequence is a man aged 18 to 35 with HIV. The CDR3 region has the DNA TGTGCCAGCAGTTACGTCCAGGGGGGAAGGGATGAGCAGTTCTTC. This encodes CASSYVQGGRDEQFF.